The 19 T cell receptor beta chains reported below all come from one sample, sequenced in a study of T cells in Graves' hyperthyroidism and ophthalmopathy. Authors of the study amplified TCR beta CDR3 regions from RNA transcripts. First-round RT-PCR of the TCR CDR3 relied on the HTBI primer set. TCRdb recomputed calls from the multiplex PCR reads with MiXCR, one row per CDR3 protein. The profile shows under 200,000 distinct CDR3 sequences, about a tenth of them singletons. Sequenced input: blood. The receptors derive from a woman aged 18-29 years with Graves' hyperthyroidism that later progressed to Graves' ophthalmopathy.

Worth noting for this clonotype: A much larger clone differs from this one at a single base, so this may be a read error. V gene TRBV14 combines with J gene TRBJ2-5, with a tentative D call TRBD2 (5 bases). V lost 0 bases to trimming and J lost 4 bases, with 15 bases between them. This CDR3 comprises 16 residues. The V gene's germline CDR1 is SGHDN and CDR2 FVKESK. CDR3 bases: TGTGCCAGCAGCCAAGACAGCGGTTTGCGGCGAGAGACCCAGTACTTC. Translated: CASSQDSGLRRETQYF.

This clonotype was observed many times. The rearrangement joins TRBV12-3 or TRBV12-4 to TRBJ2-1, with D perhaps assigned TRBD1 or TRBD2 (5 bases each). This CDR3 contains 15 residues. V lost 6 bases, J lost 2 bases, and 14 bases lay in between. The DNA of the CDR3 is TGTGCCAGCAGACACCGGGACGAGGCCTACAATGAGCAGTTCTTC. Translated: CASRHRDEAYNEQFF.

This clonotype was observed at least ten times. The V gene is TRBV28, the J gene TRBJ1-2; 9 positions agree with TRBD1. The ends lost 5 bases at V and 7 bases at J; junction bases unmatched: 8. Germline V CDR1 and CDR2: MDHEN, SYDVKM. The CDR3 extends over 14 amino acids. Here the CDR3 reads CASSPGQGAAGYTF. CDR3 nucleotides: TGTGCCAGCAGTCCGGGACAGGGCGCTGCTGGCTACACCTTC.

This clonotype was picked up many times. CDR3 region: CASSEVRTGPNTDTQYF. The CDR3 DNA sequence: TGCGCCAGCAGCGAGGTTCGAACAGGCCCCAACACAGATACGCAGTATTTT. V and J are TRBV5-1 and TRBJ2-3, with D possibly being TRBD1 (5 bases). Trimming removed 4 bases at V and 2 bases at J, with 20 bases between. CDR3 length: 17 residues. In germline, CDR1 is SGHRS, CDR2 YFSETQ.

The gene calls are TRBV9 and TRBJ1-1; D remains unclear. The V end was cut by 6 bases, the J end by 1 base, with 13 bases between. The CDR3 spans 14 residues. Germline lookup yields CDR1 SGDLS and CDR2 YYNGEE. The CDR3 sequence is CASTLSSGNTEAFF. The CDR3 DNA reads TGTGCCAGCACCCTTTCATCGGGGAACACTGAAGCTTTCTTT.

The gene calls are TRBV19 and TRBJ2-3, with TRBD1 matching 9 bases. The length of the CDR3 is 14 residues. The V gene's germline CDR1 is LNHDA and CDR2 SQIVND (reference sequence). The V gene end was trimmed by 4 bases and the J gene end by 4 bases; junction bases not matched to a gene: 3. The CDR3 is CASSKDRGADTQYF. The CDR3 nucleotides read TGTGCCAGTAGTAAGGACAGGGGTGCAGATACGCAGTATTTT.

This clonotype was counted ten times or more. V usage is TRBV7-8 and J usage is TRBJ2-3; TRBD1 matches 11 bases. This CDR3 contains 17 residues. Germline CDR1 SGHVS, CDR2 FQNEAQ. Germline trimming cut 5 bases from V and 6 bases from J; bases unmatched to any gene: 13. The CDR3 loop reads CASSGLGGQGASDTQYF. The CDR3 nucleotides read TGTGCCAGCAGCGGGTTGGGAGGACAGGGGGCTTCGGATACGCAGTATTTT.

This clonotype was counted many times. The rearrangement links TRBV19 to TRBJ2-1; 8 nucleotides align to TRBD2. The CDR3 has 17 residues. After removal of 3 bases from V and 1 base from J, the junction contained 8 bases not matched to a gene. CDR1 is LNHDA, CDR2 SQIVND, per germline (reference sequence). CDR3 in DNA: TGTGCCAGTAGTATCTCATCGGGCGGGAGGTCCTACAATGAGCAGTTCTTC. Translating gives CASSISSGGRSYNEQFF.

This clonotype was detected ten times or more. The rearrangement links TRBV28 to TRBJ2-1, with D unresolved. V was cut by 7 bases and J by 0 bases, with 13 bases left in between. In germline, CDR1 is MDHEN, CDR2 SYDVKM. The CDR3 is 15 residues long. CDR3 bases: TGTGCCAGCACCCTGGTAGTCAGCTCCTACAATGAGCAGTTCTTC. It translates to CASTLVVSSYNEQFF.

The V and J genes are TRBV19 and TRBJ1-2; D is unclear. This CDR3 is built from 16 residues. The V gene's germline CDR1 is LNHDA and CDR2 SQIVND (reference sequence). Trimming took off 1 base at V and 1 base at J, with 13 bases between the two ends. Here the CDR3 reads CASSIVSGRDNYGYTF. CDR3 DNA: TGTGCCAGTAGTATAGTGTCCGGGAGGGATAACTATGGCTACACCTTC.

As to this clonotype: This may come from a read error, since a much larger clone is one base off. The V call is TRBV20-1, the J call TRBJ1-1; weak D call: TRBD1 (5 bases). CDR1 DFQATT and CDR2 SNEGSKA come from the germline V gene (reference sequence). The CDR3 length is 13 residues. The CDR3 coding sequence is TGCAGTGCTAGAAATGCAGGGAACGCTGAAGCTTTCTTT. This encodes CSARNAGNAEAFF.

This clonotype occurred many times. The rearrangement links TRBV13 to TRBJ2-3; 7 nucleotides agree with TRBD1. The V gene's germline CDR1 is PRHDT and CDR2 FYEKMQ (reference sequence). J was trimmed by 0 bases and V by 4 bases; bases with no gene match: 4. The CDR3 is made up of 15 amino acids. For the CDR3, the DNA is TGTGCCAGCAGCTCAAACAGGGGTAGCACAGATACGCAGTATTTT. Translation gives CASSSNRGSTDTQYF.

This clonotype was counted at least ten times. The chain carries TRBV6-1 and TRBJ1-4; D not certain. Germline loops: CDR1 MNHNS, CDR2 SASEGT. The CDR3 spans 16 residues. V was trimmed by 0 bases and J by 0 bases, leaving 8 bases between them. The CDR3 is CASSEARFPTNEKLFF. The CDR3, as DNA: TGTGCCAGCAGTGAAGCAAGGTTCCCAACTAATGAAAAACTGTTTTTT.

In this sample, this clonotype turned up many times. V usage is TRBV2 and J usage is TRBJ2-5; 15 bases match TRBD2. The CDR3 length is 16 residues. V dropped 6 bases and J dropped 4; count of bases not matched to a gene: 6. Germline CDR1 and CDR2: SNHLY and FYNNEI. DNA for the CDR3: TGTGCCAGCAGAGGACTAGCGGGGGGGCCGGGAGAGACCCAGTACTTC. It encodes CASRGLAGGPGETQYF.

In its sample, this clonotype was seen many times. CDR3 DNA sequence: TGTGCCAGCAGTTTAGGACTAGCACTTCAAGAGACCCAGTACTTC. It specifies CASSLGLALQETQYF. V is TRBV12-3 or TRBV12-4 and J is TRBJ2-5, with 7 bases lining up with TRBD2. The trim removed 1 base at V and 2 bases at J, leaving 4 bases unmatched. This CDR3 contains 15 residues.

Ten or more counts support this clonotype. This chain links TRBV5-1 with TRBJ2-1; no clear D gene. V was clipped by 3 bases and J by 6 bases, with 16 bases between them. Per germline, CDR1 SGHRS and CDR2 YFSETQ. The CDR3 extends over 15 amino acids. DNA for the CDR3: TGCGCCAGCAGCTCGCCGCCGGCCCCCGCCAATGAGCAGTTCTTC. Translation gives CASSSPPAPANEQFF.

This clonotype was found many times. The rearrangement joins TRBV2 to TRBJ2-2; D possibly matches TRBD1 or TRBD2 (5 bases each). V was trimmed by 6 bases and J by 2 bases, leaving 10 bases between them. This CDR3 has 14 residues. Germline CDR1 and CDR2: SNHLY and FYNNEI. The CDR3 loop is CASRGDYNTGELFF. The CDR3 bases are TGTGCCAGCAGGGGGGATTATAACACCGGGGAGCTGTTTTTT.

This clonotype turned up a few times. This chain connects TRBV6-2 or TRBV6-3 to TRBJ1-5, with D tentatively TRBD1 (5 bases). The CDR3 totals 14 residues. Trimming removed 2 bases at V and 6 bases at J, with 11 bases between. Germline V gene sequence: CDR1 MNHEY, CDR2 SVGEGT. The CDR3 spells CASSYGAGSQPQHF. CDR3 bases: TGTGCCAGCAGTTACGGGGCAGGGAGTCAGCCCCAGCATTTT.

CDR3 loop: CSARGTSGGAHEQYF. The CDR3 bases are TGCAGTGCTAGGGGGACTAGCGGGGGGGCCCACGAGCAGTACTTC. This chain links TRBV20-1 with TRBJ2-7, with 16 nucleotides matching TRBD2. This CDR3 has 15 residues. Germline CDR1 reads DFQATT; CDR2 reads SNEGSKA (reference sequence). Losses at the gene ends were 3 bases for V and 5 bases for J; bases not matched to a gene: 4.